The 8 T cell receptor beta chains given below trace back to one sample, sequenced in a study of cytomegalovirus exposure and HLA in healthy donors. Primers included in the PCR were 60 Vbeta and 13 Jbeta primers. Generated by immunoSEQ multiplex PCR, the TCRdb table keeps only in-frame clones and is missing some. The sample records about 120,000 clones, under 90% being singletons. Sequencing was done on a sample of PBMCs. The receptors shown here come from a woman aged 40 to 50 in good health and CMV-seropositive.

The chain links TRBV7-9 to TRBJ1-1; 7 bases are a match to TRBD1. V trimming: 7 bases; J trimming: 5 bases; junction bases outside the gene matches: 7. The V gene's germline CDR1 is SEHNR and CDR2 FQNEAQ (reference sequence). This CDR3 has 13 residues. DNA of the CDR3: TGTGCCAGCAACTTCCCAGGGGGAACTGAAGCTTTCTTT. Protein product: CASNFPGGTEAFF.

Written as DNA, the CDR3 is TGTGCCAGCAGTTTTAGCGGGAGAGGTTCAGTCCCGGGAAAAGAGACCCAGTACTTC. Translated, it gives CASSFSGRGSVPGKETQYF. The gene calls are TRBV27 and TRBJ2-5; 9 nucleotides agree with TRBD2. The CDR3 covers 19 residues. CDR1 is MNHEY and CDR2 is SMNVEV in the germline V gene (reference sequence). Losses at the gene ends were 3 bases for V and 3 bases for J; bases not matched to a gene: 17.

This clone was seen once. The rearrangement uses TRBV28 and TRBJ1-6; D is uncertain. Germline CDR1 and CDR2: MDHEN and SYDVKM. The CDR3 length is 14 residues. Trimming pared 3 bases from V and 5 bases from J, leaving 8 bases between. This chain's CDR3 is CASSFHGNNSPLHF. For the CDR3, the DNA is TGTGCCAGCAGTTTCCACGGGAATAATTCACCCCTCCACTTT.

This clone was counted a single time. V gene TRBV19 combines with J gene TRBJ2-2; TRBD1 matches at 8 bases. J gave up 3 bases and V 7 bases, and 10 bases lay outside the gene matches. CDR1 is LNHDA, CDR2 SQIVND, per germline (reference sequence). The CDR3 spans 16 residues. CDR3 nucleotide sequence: TGTGCCAGTAAACCGGGAGCAGGGGGCTACACCGGGGAGCTGTTTTTT. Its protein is CASKPGAGGYTGELFF.

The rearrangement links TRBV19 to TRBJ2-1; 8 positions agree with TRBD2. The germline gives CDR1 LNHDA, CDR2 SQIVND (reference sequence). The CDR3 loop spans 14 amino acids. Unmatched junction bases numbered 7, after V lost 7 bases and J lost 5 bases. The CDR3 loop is CASTERELNNEQFF. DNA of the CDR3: TGTGCCAGTACGGAGCGGGAGCTTAACAATGAGCAGTTCTTC.

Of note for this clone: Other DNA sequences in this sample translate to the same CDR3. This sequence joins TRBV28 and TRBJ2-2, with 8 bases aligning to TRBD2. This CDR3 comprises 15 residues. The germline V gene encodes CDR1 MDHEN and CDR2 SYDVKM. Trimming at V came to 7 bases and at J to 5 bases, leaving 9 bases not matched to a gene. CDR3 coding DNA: TGTGCCAGCACCCGGGCCGGGACTAGTACCGGGGAGCTGTTTTTT. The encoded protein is CASTRAGTSTGELFF.

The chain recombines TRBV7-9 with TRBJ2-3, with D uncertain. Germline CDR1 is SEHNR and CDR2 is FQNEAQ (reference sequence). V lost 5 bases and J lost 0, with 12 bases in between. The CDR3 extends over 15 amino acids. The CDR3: CASSRSASSTDTQYF. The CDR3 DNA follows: TGTGCCAGCAGCCGGAGCGCTTCTAGCACAGATACGCAGTATTTT. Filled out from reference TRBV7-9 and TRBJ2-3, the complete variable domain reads DTGVSQNPRHKITKRGQNVTFRCDPISEHNRLYWYRQTLGQGPEFLTYFQNEAQLEKSRLLSDRFSAERPKGSFSTLEIQRTEQGDSAMYLCASSRSASSTDTQYFGPGTRLTVL.

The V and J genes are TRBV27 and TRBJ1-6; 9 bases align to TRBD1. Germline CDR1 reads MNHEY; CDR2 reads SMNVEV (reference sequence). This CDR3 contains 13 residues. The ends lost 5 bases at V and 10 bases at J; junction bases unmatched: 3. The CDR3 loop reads CASSRDRDSPLHF. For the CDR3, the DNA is TGTGCCAGCAGTCGGGACAGGGACTCACCCCTCCACTTT.